Given below is one T cell receptor (beta chain) in context. The antigen remains undetermined. The CDR3 loop spans 17 amino acids. V gave up 0 bases and J gave up 5 bases, with 18 bases separating them. Germline assignment: CDR1 SGDLS and CDR2 YYNGEE. The data originate from a study of shared clonotypes between healthy human individuals. Across the whole study: Used for every donor were three CD4 naive, three CD4 memory, two CD8 naive and one CD8 memory plate.

In the source study's methods: Filtering differed for immunoSEQ, which gave only junction sequences without quality scores. The protocol was immunoSEQ multiplex PCR, while the TCRdb copy is restricted to in-frame clones and leaves out a portion. V and J calls and clone size are as listed in that table; D and trimming were resolved from the DNA. This sample carries more than 2,000,000 clones, 90% to 95% of them seen once, and the ten largest clones take 0.39%. The study, taken as a whole, reports: Non-shared clonotypes had lower generation probabilities than those shared by all four donors. Sharing of clonotypes among donors was expected to vary with sequencing depth.

This TCR derives from a young man in good health. Some clones in this sample may be carry-over from other donors' samples. Sequenced sample: naive CD4+ T cells from PBMCs. Subset denoted: CD45RA+ positively selected. The chain links TRBV9 to TRBJ1-5; D unresolved. This CDR3 is CASSVAPKDGIYQPQHF. The CDR3, as DNA: TGTGCCAGCAGCGTAGCTCCAAAGGACGGCATCTATCAGCCCCAGCATTTT.